This T cell receptor beta chain was retrieved from a study of blood T cell repertoires in COVID-19. The overall study: PBMCs, B-cell-depleted T cells, or T cells were the source of the cDNA or gDNA that made up the material.

Resolution of symptoms, clearance, or two negative PCRs was present in recovered Cohort 3 donors. Assay used: immunoSEQ multiplex PCR; TCRdb lists only in-frame clones, some missing. Here the sample spans about 220,000 clones, over 75% being singletons. Trimming cost V 6 bases and J 5 bases; bases outside gene matches: 11. The CDR3 loop spans 15 amino acids. Germline CDR1 is MNHEY and CDR2 is SVGAGI. The J gene is TRBJ2-7, the V gene TRBV6-5, with 9 bases lining up with TRBD1. The source material was PBMCs or T cells enriched from blood (not recorded which). The sequence came from a woman aged 55-70 years who had recovered from COVID-19. CDR3 region: CASSEDRGILNEQYF. The DNA for the CDR3 is TGTGCCAGCAGCGAGGACAGGGGCATTTTGAACGAGCAGTACTTC.